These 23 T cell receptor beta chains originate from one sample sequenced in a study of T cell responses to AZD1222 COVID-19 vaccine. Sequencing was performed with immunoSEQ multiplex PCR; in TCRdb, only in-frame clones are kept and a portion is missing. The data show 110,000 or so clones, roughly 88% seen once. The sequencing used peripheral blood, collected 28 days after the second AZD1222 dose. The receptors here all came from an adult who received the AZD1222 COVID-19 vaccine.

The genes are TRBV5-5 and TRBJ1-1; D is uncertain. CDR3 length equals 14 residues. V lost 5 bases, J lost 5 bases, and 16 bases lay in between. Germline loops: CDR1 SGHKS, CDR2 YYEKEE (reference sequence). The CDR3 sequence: CASRLRRVQTEAFF. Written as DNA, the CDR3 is TGTGCCAGCAGATTAAGGCGGGTCCAAACTGAAGCTTTCTTT.

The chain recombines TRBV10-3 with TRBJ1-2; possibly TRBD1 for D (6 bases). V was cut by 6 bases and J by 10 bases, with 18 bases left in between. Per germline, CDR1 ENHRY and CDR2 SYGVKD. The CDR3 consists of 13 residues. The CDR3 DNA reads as TGTGCCATCAGAACCGGGACATCAGAGTCCTACACCTTC. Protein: CAIRTGTSESYTF.

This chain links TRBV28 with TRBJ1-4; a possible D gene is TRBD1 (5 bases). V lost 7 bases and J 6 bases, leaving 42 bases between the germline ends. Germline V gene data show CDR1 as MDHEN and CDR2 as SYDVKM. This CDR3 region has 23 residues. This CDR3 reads CASTTSRKSLYGARNPEHEKLFF. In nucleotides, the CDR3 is TGTGCCAGCACCACATCTAGGAAGAGTTTGTACGGGGCGAGGAACCCGGAACATGAAAAACTGTTTTTT.

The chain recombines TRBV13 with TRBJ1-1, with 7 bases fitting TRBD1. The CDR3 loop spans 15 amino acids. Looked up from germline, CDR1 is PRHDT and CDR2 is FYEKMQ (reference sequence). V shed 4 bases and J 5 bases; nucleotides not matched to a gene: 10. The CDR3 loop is CASSYLGQETTEAFF. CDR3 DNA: TGTGCCAGCAGCTACCTAGGACAGGAAACTACTGAAGCTTTCTTT.

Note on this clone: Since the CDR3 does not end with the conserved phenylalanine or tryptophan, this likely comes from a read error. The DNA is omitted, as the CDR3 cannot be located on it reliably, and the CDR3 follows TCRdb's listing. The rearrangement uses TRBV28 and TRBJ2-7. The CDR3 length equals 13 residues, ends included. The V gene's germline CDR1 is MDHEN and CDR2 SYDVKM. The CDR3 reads CASSSSIDRSEGI.

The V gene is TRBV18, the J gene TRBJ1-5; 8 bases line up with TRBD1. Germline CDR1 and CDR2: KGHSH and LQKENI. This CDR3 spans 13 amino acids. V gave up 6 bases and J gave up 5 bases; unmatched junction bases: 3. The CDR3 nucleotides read TGTGCCAGCTCGCCGGACAGGGATCAGCCCCAGCATTTT. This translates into CASSPDRDQPQHF. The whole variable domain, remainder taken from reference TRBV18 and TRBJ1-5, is NAGVMQNPRHLVRRRGQEARLRCSPMKGHSHVYWYRQLPEEGLKFMVYLQKENIIDESGMPKERFSAEFPKEGPSILRIQQVVRGDSAAYFCASSPDRDQPQHFGDGTRLSIL.

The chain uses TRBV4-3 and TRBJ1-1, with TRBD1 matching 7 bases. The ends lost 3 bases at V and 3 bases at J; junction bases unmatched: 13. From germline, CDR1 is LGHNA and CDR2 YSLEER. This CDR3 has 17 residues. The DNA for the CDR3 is TGCGCCAGCAGCCACGAAGCCGCCGCAGACAGGGACACTGAAGCTTTCTTT. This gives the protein CASSHEAAADRDTEAFF.

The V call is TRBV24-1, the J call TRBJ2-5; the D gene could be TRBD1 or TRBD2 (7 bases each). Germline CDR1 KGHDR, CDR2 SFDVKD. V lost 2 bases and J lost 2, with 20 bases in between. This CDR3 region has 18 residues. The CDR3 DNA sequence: TGTGCCACCAGTGATTCGGCGGGGGAAGGGGGCGTGCAAGAGACCCAGTACTTC. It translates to CATSDSAGEGGVQETQYF.

The CDR3 nucleotides are TGTGCCAGCAGCATGGGACTAGCGGGGGAATACGAGCAGTACTTC. It is translated as CASSMGLAGEYEQYF. The rearrangement links TRBV5-4 to TRBJ2-7, with 14 bases identical to TRBD2. The V gene's germline CDR1 is SGHNT and CDR2 YYREEE (reference sequence). The CDR3 totals 15 residues. With 4 bases clipped from V and 4 bases from J, the junction kept 4 bases outside the gene matches.

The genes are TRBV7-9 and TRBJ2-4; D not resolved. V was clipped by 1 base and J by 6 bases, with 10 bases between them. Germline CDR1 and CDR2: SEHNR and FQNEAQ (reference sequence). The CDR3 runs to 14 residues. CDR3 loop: CASSLVGSRNIQYF. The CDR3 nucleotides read TGTGCCAGCAGCTTAGTGGGCAGCAGAAACATTCAGTACTTC.

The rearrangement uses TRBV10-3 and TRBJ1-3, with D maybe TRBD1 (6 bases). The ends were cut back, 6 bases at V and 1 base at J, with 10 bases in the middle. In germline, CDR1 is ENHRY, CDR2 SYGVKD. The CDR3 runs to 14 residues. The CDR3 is CAIRSQGSGNTIYF. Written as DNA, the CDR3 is TGTGCCATCAGATCTCAGGGGTCTGGAAACACCATATATTTT.

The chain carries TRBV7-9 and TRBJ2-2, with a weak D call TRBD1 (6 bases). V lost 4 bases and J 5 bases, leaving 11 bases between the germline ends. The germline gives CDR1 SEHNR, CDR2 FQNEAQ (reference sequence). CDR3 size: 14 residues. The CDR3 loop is CASSSRGLTGELFF. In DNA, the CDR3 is TGTGCCAGCAGCTCCAGGGGTTTAACCGGGGAGCTGTTTTTT.

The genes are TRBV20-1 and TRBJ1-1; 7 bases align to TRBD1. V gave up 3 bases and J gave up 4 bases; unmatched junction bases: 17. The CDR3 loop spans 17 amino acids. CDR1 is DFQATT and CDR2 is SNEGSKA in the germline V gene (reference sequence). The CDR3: CSASLGRGFRVGTEAFF. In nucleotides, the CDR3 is TGCAGTGCTAGTCTGGGCAGGGGGTTTAGAGTAGGCACTGAAGCTTTCTTT.

CDR3 in amino acids: CATSRDQLYGYTF. The CDR3 DNA reads TGTGCCACCAGCAGAGACCAGCTCTATGGCTACACCTTC. The J gene is TRBJ1-2, the V gene TRBV15; D remains ambiguous. Trimming shortened V by 0 bases and J by 4 bases, and 6 bases separated the two germline ends. The CDR3 extends over 13 amino acids. Per germline, CDR1 LNHNV and CDR2 YYDKDF (reference sequence).

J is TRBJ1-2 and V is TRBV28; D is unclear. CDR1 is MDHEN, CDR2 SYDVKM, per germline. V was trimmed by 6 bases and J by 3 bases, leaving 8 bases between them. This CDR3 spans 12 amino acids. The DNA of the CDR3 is TGTGCCAGCAGCCCCCGGGACTATGGCTACACCTTC. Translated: CASSPRDYGYTF.

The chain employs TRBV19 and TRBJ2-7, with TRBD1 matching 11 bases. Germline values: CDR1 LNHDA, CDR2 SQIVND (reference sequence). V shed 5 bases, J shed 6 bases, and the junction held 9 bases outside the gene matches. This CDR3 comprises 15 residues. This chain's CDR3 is CASSFDGTGGIEQYF. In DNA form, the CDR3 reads TGTGCCAGTAGTTTCGACGGGACAGGGGGTATCGAGCAGTACTTC.

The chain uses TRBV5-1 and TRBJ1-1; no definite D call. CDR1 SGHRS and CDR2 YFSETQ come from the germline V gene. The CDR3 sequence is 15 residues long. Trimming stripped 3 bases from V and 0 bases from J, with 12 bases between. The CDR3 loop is CASSSSTDLNTEAFF. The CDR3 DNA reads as TGCGCCAGCAGCTCCTCCACAGATTTGAACACTGAAGCTTTCTTT.

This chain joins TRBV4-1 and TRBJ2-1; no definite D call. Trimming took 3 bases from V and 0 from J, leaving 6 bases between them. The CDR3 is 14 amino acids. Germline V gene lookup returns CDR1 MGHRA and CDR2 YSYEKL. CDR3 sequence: CASSQESSYNEQFF. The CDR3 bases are TGCGCCAGCAGCCAGGAGTCCTCCTACAATGAGCAGTTCTTC.

The CDR3 loop reads CATSDPGHYEQFF. CDR3 sequence (DNA): TGTGCCACCAGTGATCCTGGACATTATGAGCAGTTCTTC. This chain uses TRBV24-1 with TRBJ2-1; maybe TRBD1 (5 bases). V was trimmed by 3 bases and J by 8 bases, leaving 10 bases between them. The CDR3 is made up of 13 amino acids. Looked up from germline, CDR1 is KGHDR and CDR2 is SFDVKD.

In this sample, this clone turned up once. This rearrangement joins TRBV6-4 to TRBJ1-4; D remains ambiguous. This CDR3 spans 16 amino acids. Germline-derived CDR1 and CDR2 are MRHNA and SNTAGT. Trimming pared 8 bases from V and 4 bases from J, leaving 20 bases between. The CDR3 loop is CASHSAHGGFNEKLFF. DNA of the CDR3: TGTGCCAGCCACTCAGCCCACGGCGGTTTTAATGAAAAACTGTTTTTT.

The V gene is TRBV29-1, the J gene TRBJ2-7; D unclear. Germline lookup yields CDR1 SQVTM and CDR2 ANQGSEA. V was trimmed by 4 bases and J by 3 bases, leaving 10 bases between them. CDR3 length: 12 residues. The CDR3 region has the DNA TGCAGCGTTGCAGGAGCTGGCTACGAGCAGTACTTC. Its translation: CSVAGAGYEQYF.

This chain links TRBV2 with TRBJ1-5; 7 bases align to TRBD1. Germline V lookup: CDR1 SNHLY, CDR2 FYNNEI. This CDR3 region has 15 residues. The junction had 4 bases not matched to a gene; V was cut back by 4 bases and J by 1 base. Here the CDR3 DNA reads TGTGCCAGCAGTGGACAGGGCGTCAGCAATCAGCCCCAGCATTTT. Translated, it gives CASSGQGVSNQPQHF.

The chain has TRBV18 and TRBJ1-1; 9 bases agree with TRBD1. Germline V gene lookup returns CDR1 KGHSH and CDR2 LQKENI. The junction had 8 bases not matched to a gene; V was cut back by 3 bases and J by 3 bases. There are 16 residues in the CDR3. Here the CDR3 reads CASSPRTGEVYTEAFF. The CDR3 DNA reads TGTGCCAGCTCACCCCGGACAGGGGAAGTATACACTGAAGCTTTCTTT.